The 21 T cell receptor beta chains reported below all come from one sample, sequenced in a study of T cell repertoires in cytomegalovirus infection (dated by TCRdb to between 2018 and 2020). Sequencing relied on an Illumina HiSeq 1500. Using fastp at Q25 and MiXCR, TCRdb reprocessed the public reads and kept productive beta chains. Identical CDR3 proteins give one entry, which carries the most common genes and DNA. The sample records around 450,000 distinct CDR3 sequences, roughly 31% of which are singletons. Jointly, the top ten make up around 15% of the sample. Material: PBMCs. The receptor set was obtained from a human donor in good health (CMV status not recorded). Some clones in this sample may be carry-over from other donors' samples.

This clonotype was counted a few times. The rearrangement uses TRBV6-6 and TRBJ2-3; D uncertain. The CDR3 spans 16 residues. Looked up from germline, CDR1 is MNHNY and CDR2 is SVGAGI (reference sequence). Trimming pared 6 bases from V and 0 bases from J, leaving 16 bases between. CDR3 protein: CASRNSDRPSTDTQYF. DNA for the CDR3: TGTGCCAGCAGAAACTCCGACCGACCCAGCACAGATACGCAGTATTTT.

To note about this clonotype: Since the CDR3 does not end with the conserved phenylalanine or tryptophan, this likely comes from a read error. The DNA is left out, because the CDR3 cannot be placed on it with certainty; the CDR3 is given as TCRdb lists it. This rearrangement joins TRBV7-9 to TRBJ1-5. Germline V gene lookup returns CDR1 SEHNR and CDR2 FQNEAQ (reference sequence). The CDR3 contains 13 residues when both ends are counted. CDR3: CASSREGNHPQHL.

This clonotype was detected once. The V and J genes are TRBV3-1 and TRBJ1-6; unclear D gene. CDR1 and CDR2 from the germline V gene are LGHDT and YNNKEL (reference sequence). This CDR3 has 14 residues. With 8 bases removed from V and 5 bases from J, the gap between germline ends came to 13 bases. CDR3 sequence (DNA): TGTGCCAGCCGGCATGCGGCAGATAATTCACCCCTCCACTTT. It encodes CASRHAADNSPLHF.

This clonotype was counted only a few times. The V call is TRBV4-1, the J call TRBJ2-1; perhaps TRBD2 as D (6 bases). Per germline, CDR1 MGHRA and CDR2 YSYEKL. V gave up 2 bases and J gave up 2 bases, with 16 bases separating them. This CDR3 has 17 amino acids. For the CDR3, the DNA is TGCGCCAGCAGCCAACAAGAGCGGGCTCCACCCTACAATGAGCAGTTCTTC. Amino acid sequence: CASSQQERAPPYNEQFF.

This clonotype was recorded many times. V and J are TRBV7-8 and TRBJ2-7, with TRBD1 matching 9 bases. The J segment lost 5 bases and the V segment lost 5 bases, leaving 10 bases of the junction unmatched. The CDR3 sequence is 15 residues long. Germline V CDR1 and CDR2: SGHVS, FQNEAQ. The CDR3 nucleotides are TGTGCCAGCAGCCTTATGACAGGGGGTTTCGACGAGCAGTACTTC. Amino acid sequence: CASSLMTGGFDEQYF.

This clonotype was observed a few times. The rearrangement links TRBV7-2 to TRBJ1-6, with 7 bases identical to TRBD1. CDR1 is SGHTA, CDR2 FQGNSA, per germline. The CDR3 consists of 16 residues. V lost 1 base and J lost 2; bases outside the gene matches: 2. CDR3 loop: CASSLGRGAYNSPLHF. The CDR3 DNA follows: TGTGCCAGCAGCTTAGGCAGGGGGGCCTATAATTCACCCCTCCACTTT.

The V and J genes are TRBV7-8 and TRBJ2-5; D may be TRBD1 or TRBD2 (7 bases each). Germline V gene data show CDR1 as SGHVS and CDR2 as FQNEAQ. The CDR3 covers 18 residues. With 5 bases removed from V and 5 bases from J, the gap between germline ends came to 27 bases. For the CDR3, the DNA is TGTGCCAGCAGCAAACCCAGGGGGGGGGGGGGGGCGTTGGAGACCCAGTACTTC. It specifies CASSKPRGGGGALETQYF.

With respect to this clonotype: Since the CDR3 does not end with the conserved phenylalanine or tryptophan, this likely comes from a read error. The chain couples TRBV4-1 to TRBJ1-2; D is uncertain. CDR1 and CDR2 from the germline V gene are MGHRA and YSYEKL. The CDR3 is 14 amino acids. V shed 0 bases and J shed 4 bases, with 9 bases lying between them. CDR3 in amino acids: CASSQDPPRYGYTL. The CDR3 DNA reads TGCGCCAGCAGCCAAGATCCTCCTCGCTATGGCTACACCTTA.

Concerning this clonotype: The junction shows a germline mismatch at one end, possibly a read error. Here the CDR3 DNA reads TGTGCCAGACAGCGAGGGTATAATTCACCCATCCACTTT. Protein sequence: CARQRGYNSPIHF. J is TRBJ1-6 and V is TRBV7-2; D is unresolved. Per the germline V gene, CDR1 is SGHTA and CDR2 is FQGNSA. This CDR3 has 13 residues. Drawing the rest from reference TRBV7-2 and TRBJ1-6, the complete variable domain is GAGVSQSPSNKVTEKGKDVELRCDPISGHTALYWYRQSLGQGLEFLIYFQGNSAPDKSGLPSDRFSAERTGGSVSTLTIQRTQQEDSAVYLCARQRGYNSPIHFGNGTRLTVT.

In its sample, this clonotype was seen a few times. This chain joins TRBV28 and TRBJ2-5; tentatively, D is TRBD1 (6 bases). The CDR3 consists of 14 residues. V dropped 6 bases and J dropped 0 bases, with 11 bases sitting between them. From germline, CDR1 is MDHEN and CDR2 SYDVKM. In nucleotides, the CDR3 is TGTGCCAGCAGCTTCCAGGGGAACCAAGAGACCCAGTACTTC. This translates into CASSFQGNQETQYF.

The chain recombines TRBV3-1 with TRBJ2-3; no firm D call. This CDR3 has 13 residues. Per germline, CDR1 LGHDT and CDR2 YNNKEL (reference sequence). Trimming left V 2 bases short and J 4 bases short, with 7 bases between. This chain's CDR3 is CASSQHLADTQYF. The CDR3 region has the DNA TGTGCCAGCAGCCAACACTTGGCAGATACGCAGTATTTT.

Concerning this clonotype: A much more abundant neighbour one base away suggests this may be a read error. No conserved phenylalanine or tryptophan is present at the end of the CDR3, so a read error is the likely explanation. This CDR3 reads CASKRAGTIRVDEQFL. CDR3 nucleotide sequence: TGTGCCAGCAAGCGAGCCGGGACTATTCGTGTCGATGAGCAGTTCTTA. The J gene is TRBJ2-1, the V gene TRBV7-2; TRBD2 matches at 7 bases. This CDR3 has 16 amino acids. From germline, CDR1 is SGHTA and CDR2 FQGNSA. The J segment lost 8 bases and the V segment lost 7 bases, leaving 17 bases of the junction unmatched.

This clonotype was seen a handful of times. V is TRBV7-2 and J is TRBJ2-3; perhaps TRBD2 as D (5 bases). CDR1 SGHTA and CDR2 FQGNSA come from the germline V gene. The CDR3 loop spans 16 amino acids. Deletions cut 6 bases from V and 6 bases from J, with 22 bases between. CDR3 loop: CASSRPGPRGGDTQYF. DNA of the CDR3: TGTGCCAGCAGTCGTCCCGGACCCAGAGGAGGTGATACGCAGTATTTT.

In its sample, this clonotype was seen a few times. The chain uses TRBV7-7 and TRBJ2-5; 8 bases line up with TRBD1. The germline CDR1 and CDR2 sequences are SSHAT and FNYEAQ (reference sequence). The CDR3 contains 14 residues. V shed 1 base and J 6 bases; nucleotides not matched to a gene: 4. The CDR3 loop is CASSLVGTGQTQYF. DNA for the CDR3: TGTGCCAGCAGCTTAGTCGGGACAGGACAGACCCAGTACTTC.

J is TRBJ1-2 and V is TRBV4-2; tentatively, D is TRBD1 (5 bases). Germline V gene data show CDR1 as LGHNA and CDR2 as YNFKEQ. V lost 5 bases and J 8 bases, leaving 9 bases between the germline ends. CDR3 size: 11 residues. For the CDR3, the DNA is TGTGCCAGCAGCGGGGGGGAAGGCTACACCTTC. Translating it yields CASSGGEGYTF.

This clonotype was seen a few times. The chain recombines TRBV12-3 or TRBV12-4 with TRBJ1-3; D is unresolved. Deletions cut 3 bases from V and 0 bases from J, with 9 bases between. The CDR3 has 15 amino acids. This CDR3 is CASSFQRYSGNTIYF. In DNA, the CDR3 is TGTGCCAGCAGTTTTCAGCGATACTCTGGAAACACCATATATTTT.

V and J are TRBV7-8 and TRBJ1-2; 8 positions match TRBD1. V was pared by 5 bases and J by 2 bases, with 7 bases of the junction left unmatched. Germline V gene sequence: CDR1 SGHVS, CDR2 FQNEAQ. The CDR3 has 15 amino acids. The CDR3 nucleotides read TGTGCCAGCAGCCGGAACCGACAGGGGAACTATGGCTACACCTTC. Amino acid sequence: CASSRNRQGNYGYTF.

Concerning this clonotype: A much larger clone lies one base from this, so it may be a read error. This chain links TRBV7-6 with TRBJ1-4; 9 nucleotides agree with TRBD1. Germline-derived CDR1 and CDR2 are SGHVS and FNYEAQ. This CDR3 region has 18 residues. J lost 0 bases, V lost 5 bases, and 10 bases had no gene match. The CDR3 nucleotides read TGTGCCAGCAGCGCCTGGACAGGGGAGGGTGCAACTAATGAAAAACTGTTTTTT. This gives the protein CASSAWTGEGATNEKLFF.

This clonotype was detected ten times or more. The chain has TRBV7-2 and TRBJ1-6, with TRBD1 identical over 9 bases. CDR1 SGHTA and CDR2 FQGNSA come from the germline V gene. CDR3 length: 14 residues. V lost 5 bases and J lost 9; bases outside the gene matches: 5. CDR3 in DNA: TGTGCCAGCAGCCTCGGGACAGGGTTTTCACCCCTCCACTTT. Its translation is CASSLGTGFSPLHF.

This clonotype was counted only a few times. The chain combines TRBV4-1 with TRBJ2-5; D may match TRBD1 or TRBD2 (5 bases each). Trimming took 1 base from V and 1 from J, leaving 13 bases between them. The CDR3 length is 16 residues. CDR1 is MGHRA, CDR2 YSYEKL, per germline. The CDR3 DNA sequence: TGCGCCAGCAGCCAAGTGAACACGGGGACCCAAGAGACCCAGTACTTC. The encoded protein is CASSQVNTGTQETQYF.

V usage is TRBV6-6 and J usage is TRBJ2-7; TRBD1 is a possible D gene (6 bases). The CDR3 has 14 residues. V dropped 6 bases and J dropped 2 bases, with 14 bases sitting between them. Looked up from germline, CDR1 is MNHNY and CDR2 is SVGAGI (reference sequence). CDR3 in DNA: TGTGCCAGCAGCGCCTGGACAGAAACCTACGAGCAGTACTTC. Its protein product is CASSAWTETYEQYF.